The source of this T cell receptor beta chain is a study of cytomegalovirus exposure and HLA in healthy donors (dated by TCRdb to the late 2010s). Describing the broader study: According to a later analysis, the 120 or so validation repertoires were produced on the same platform as the 666 repertoires of the first cohort. The study aimed to test whether signatures of past pathogen exposure could be identified by cataloging public T cell receptors. Besides the first cohort of 500 to 700 subjects, a separate validation cohort made up of roughly 120 different subjects was used. High-throughput TCR immunosequencing, statistical association of individual TCRs with disease status, and machine learning were combined to predict cytomegalovirus infection status.

Points the paper makes about the study in general: In both the original and validation cohorts, the classifier was reported to diagnose cytomegalovirus status with high specificity and sensitivity. Across donors, most TCR sequences were observed very rarely, whereas some public TCRs were present in many individuals. According to the authors, the approach could potentially be generalized to other disease states and immunological phenotypes. Three of the identified cytomegalovirus-associated TCR beta chains were confirmed in vitro to be specific for cytomegalovirus antigens. In the study, roughly 160 TCR beta chains were listed as associated with cytomegalovirus. Of the cluster scores, around 95% were above 0 in a later analysis, which found that TCRs clustered in the first cohort also tended to co-occur in the 90 to 150 validation repertoires. All 120 or so repertoires were used to score co-occurrence in the validation cohort in a later analysis, because that analysis had no HLA typing for the cohort.

Library generation was performed with the immunoSEQ multiplex PCR assay. The source study handled its data this way. A statistical classification framework was built to diagnose cytomegalovirus status from the catalog of TCR beta chain sequences. TCRdb carries this immuneACCESS record with in-frame sequences only. Its versions omit some clonotypes, under half of them owing to an unresolved V gene in the studies checked, with the rest unexplained. Clone size and V and J calls were adopted from that table, with D and trimming inferred from the DNA. Within this sample are some 200,000 clones, with 84% of them counted one time only. 2.5% to 3% of the sample lies in the top ten. With respect to this clone: Its antigen remains undetermined. Base qualities are missing; no much larger clone stands one base away.

Separate from the roughly 700-subject first cohort, the validation cohort of roughly 110 subjects was the group to which the donors belonged. The CDR3 holds 14 amino acids from the cysteine to the phenylalanine. The DNA shown is the 42-base CDR3, in frame from base 1. Trimming costs V 1 base and J 8 bases, and their ends lie 15 bases apart. Material for sequencing was PBMCs. Recombination joined TRBV5-3 with TRBJ1-2, with no reliable assignment of the D segment. TRBV5-3 is known as an ORF, though its function is uncertain. The sequence came from a woman aged 18-29 years in good health and CMV-seropositive. The DNA sequence is as follows: TGTGCCAGAAGCTTGTGGAGAACGGTGGTGGGCTACACCTTC. This is translated as CARSLWRTVVGYTF.